The clone carrying this T cell receptor beta chain was recorded only once. No antigen is known for it. With 5 bases removed from V and 9 bases from J, the gap between germline ends came to 20 bases. The CDR3 totals 15 residues. The germline V gene encodes CDR1 SGHAT and CDR2 FQNNGV. The time point: newly diagnosed, previously untreated cHL patient sample. The comparison group had newly diagnosed, previously untreated classical Hodgkin lymphoma. The protocol was immunoSEQ multiplex PCR, while the TCRdb copy is restricted to in-frame clones and leaves out a portion. Of 20,000 to 25,000 clones listed, roughly 94% are singletons. The entry originates in a study of PD-1 blockade in classical Hodgkin lymphoma. Study results and caveats: Repertoire differences lack defined causes, possibly disease activity or prior therapy. In newly diagnosed patients, baseline TCR diversity was reportedly below that of healthy donors.

The TCR comes from a human donor with classical Hodgkin lymphoma. This chain uses TRBV11-2 with TRBJ1-3, with D perhaps matching TRBD1 (5 bases). The sequencing sample was made of peripheral blood mononuclear cells (PBMCs). The CDR3 coding sequence is TGTGCCAGCAGCGGCCGGGACCGTAAACGGAGCACCATATATTTT. It specifies CASSGRDRKRSTIYF.